This TCR beta chain was sequenced in a study of human T cells and chemical hapten exposure. Germline lookup yields CDR1 MNHEY and CDR2 SVGAGI. V was trimmed by 6 bases and J by 0 bases, leaving 12 bases between them. This CDR3 is 15 amino acids long. Individual cDNA molecules received unique molecular identifiers in the library. Authors' methods: Sampled TCR counts reached a median of 95,638 per sample, with values ranging from about 23,224 to 700,000. MiXCR, run by TCRdb on the RACE reads, gives a single entry per CDR3 protein. These V and J calls derive from TCRdb rather than the authors' analysis. The sample contains approximately 340,000 distinct CDR3 sequences, 5.5% to 8% of which appear only once. The time point denotes: patch test 1, 2 weeks after DPC sensitization. Described treatment: therapeutic diphenylcyclopropenone sensitization with weekly scalp DPC.

V usage is TRBV6-5 and J usage is TRBJ1-3; maybe TRBD1 (5 bases). Sample: whole blood, taken in connection with sensitization to the hapten diphenylcyclopropenone (DPC). The clonotype comes from a woman aged 18-35 years with alopecia areata. Some clones in this sample may be carry-over from other donors' samples. CDR3: CASSRDGNSGNTIYF. DNA for the CDR3: TGTGCCAGCAGCCGGGACGGAAACTCTGGAAACACCATATATTTT.